Listed below are T cell receptor beta chains from one sample, sequenced in a study of blood T cell repertoires in COVID-19. The method was immunoSEQ multiplex PCR; TCRdb's version includes in-frame clones alone and lacks a portion of them. The sample holds over 150,000 clones; approximately 80% are singletons and the top ten take about 10%. The sequencing sample was made of PBMCs or T cells enriched from blood (not recorded which). These receptors were taken from a man aged 40-49 years who had recovered from COVID-19. CDR3s include the opening cysteine and the closing phenylalanine or tryptophan. D genes are given only for firm matches. Part of the rows lack a size; the others show once, few, many or a class for expanded clones.

V gene: TRBV28
D gene: TRBD2
clone size: -
J gene: TRBJ2-7
CDR3 DNA: TGTGCCAGCAGTTTTTCGGGGTTCGGCCGGACTAGCGGGAATTCCGAGCAGTACTTC
CDR3 protein: CASSFSGFGRTSGNSEQYF

V gene: TRBV6-5
D gene: -
clone size: -
J gene: TRBJ1-6
CDR3 DNA: TGTGCCAGCAAAATACAGGGTACAAATTCACCCCTCCACTTT
CDR3 protein: CASKIQGTNSPLHF

V gene: TRBV7-2
D gene: -
clone size: once
J gene: TRBJ2-7
CDR3 DNA: TGTGCCAGCAGCTTTTATCCAGGGGCGCTGGGGGAGCAGTACTTC
CDR3 protein: CASSFYPGALGEQYF

V gene: TRBV7-8
D gene: -
clone size: -
J gene: TRBJ1-1
CDR3 DNA: TGTGCCAGCAGCTCGTCGGGGGTCCGCTACACTGAAGCTTTCTTT
CDR3 protein: CASSSSGVRYTEAFF

V gene: TRBV30
D gene: -
clone size: -
J gene: TRBJ1-2
CDR3 DNA: TGTGCCTGGACCGGGGGGGAAAACTATGGCTACACCTTC
CDR3 protein: CAWTGGENYGYTF

V gene: TRBV19
D gene: TRBD2
clone size: -
J gene: TRBJ2-1
CDR3 DNA: TGTGCCAGTAGTAGCTTAGCGGGAGCTATCAATGAGCAGTTCTTC
CDR3 protein: CASSSLAGAINEQFF

V gene: TRBV6-5
D gene: -
clone size: -
J gene: TRBJ1-2
CDR3 DNA: TGTGCCGGGACTGTTGGGACGAACTATGGCTACACCTTC
CDR3 protein: CAGTVGTNYGYTF

V gene: TRBV12-3/TRBV12-4
D gene: TRBD1
clone size: -
J gene: TRBJ2-7
CDR3 DNA: TGTGCCAGCAGTTGGAGTCAGGGGGTCGAGCAGTACTTC
CDR3 protein: CASSWSQGVEQYF

V gene: TRBV25-1
D gene: TRBD1
clone size: -
J gene: TRBJ2-1
CDR3 DNA: TGTGCCAGCAACCAAGGACAGGGTTACAATGAGCAGTTCTTC
CDR3 protein: CASNQGQGYNEQFF

V gene: TRBV18
D gene: -
clone size: -
J gene: TRBJ2-3
CDR3 DNA: TGTGCCAGCTCAGTTGGAGGGGTAGATACGCAGTATTTT
CDR3 protein: CASSVGGVDTQYF

V gene: TRBV19
D gene: -
clone size: once
J gene: TRBJ1-1
CDR3 DNA: TGTGCCAGTAGTGGGCATAGGAACACTGAAGCTTTCTTT
CDR3 protein: CASSGHRNTEAFF

V gene: TRBV7-9
D gene: TRBD2
clone size: -
J gene: TRBJ2-3
CDR3 DNA: TGTGCCAGCAGCTTACTAGCGGGAGGGCCCGCGGATACGCAGTATTTT
CDR3 protein: CASSLLAGGPADTQYF

V gene: TRBV24-1
D gene: TRBD1
clone size: -
J gene: TRBJ1-4
CDR3 DNA: TGTGCCACCAGTGATCCCCGACAGGGCAGGGAAAAACTGTTTTTT
CDR3 protein: CATSDPRQGREKLFF

V gene: TRBV5-5
D gene: TRBD2
clone size: -
J gene: TRBJ2-1
CDR3 DNA: TGTGCCAGCAGCATTCTAGCGGGAGTCACCTACAATGAGCAGTTCTTC
CDR3 protein: CASSILAGVTYNEQFF

V gene: TRBV13
D gene: -
clone size: -
J gene: TRBJ2-7
CDR3 DNA: TGTGCCAGCAGCTTAGGGGCGGCCTACGAGCAGTACTTC
CDR3 protein: CASSLGAAYEQYF

V gene: TRBV5-1
D gene: -
clone size: once
J gene: TRBJ2-5
CDR3 DNA: TGCGCCAGCAGCTTGGGTCAACAAGAGACCCAGTACTTC
CDR3 protein: CASSLGQQETQYF

V gene: TRBV10-1
D gene: TRBD1
clone size: -
J gene: TRBJ2-5
CDR3 DNA: TGCGCCAGCAGTGAGGGACAGGGGGCGCAGACCCAGTACTTC
CDR3 protein: CASSEGQGAQTQYF

V gene: TRBV18
D gene: TRBD1
clone size: -
J gene: TRBJ2-1
CDR3 DNA: TGTGCCAGCTCACCGTCCCGGGACAGGGAAAATGAGCAGTTCTTC
CDR3 protein: CASSPSRDRENEQFF

V gene: TRBV7-9
D gene: -
clone size: -
J gene: TRBJ2-7
CDR3 DNA: TGTGCCAGCAGCTTATCCAACGAGCAGTACTTC
CDR3 protein: CASSLSNEQYF

V gene: TRBV19
D gene: TRBD1
clone size: -
J gene: TRBJ1-1
CDR3 DNA: TGTGCCAGTAGTCTCGGACAGGGATACACTGAAGCTTTCTTT
CDR3 protein: CASSLGQGYTEAFF

V gene: TRBV18
D gene: -
clone size: -
J gene: TRBJ1-1
CDR3 DNA: TGTGCCAGCTCACCGCAGACAGCGAACACTGAAGCTTTCTTT
CDR3 protein: CASSPQTANTEAFF

V gene: TRBV30
D gene: TRBD1
clone size: many
J gene: TRBJ1-2
CDR3 DNA: TGTGCCTGGAGTGGGACAGGGAATACTAACTATGGCTACACCTTC
CDR3 protein: CAWSGTGNTNYGYTF

V gene: TRBV11-2
D gene: -
clone size: few
J gene: TRBJ2-1
CDR3 DNA: TGTGCCAGCCGAGGGGGGGCTACCCGATACAATGAGCAGTTCTTC
CDR3 protein: CASRGGATRYNEQFF

V gene: TRBV6-5
D gene: TRBD2
clone size: -
J gene: TRBJ2-3
CDR3 DNA: TGTGCCAGCATACCCTTCGGGGGGGGCACAGATACGCAGTATTTT
CDR3 protein: CASIPFGGGTDTQYF

V gene: TRBV5-8
D gene: -
clone size: -
J gene: TRBJ2-3
CDR3 DNA: TGTGCCAGCAGCTTGGCCCAGGGTAGAACAGATACGCAGTATTTT
CDR3 protein: CASSLAQGRTDTQYF

V gene: TRBV5-1
D gene: -
clone size: -
J gene: TRBJ1-1
CDR3 DNA: TGCGCCAGCAGCTTGGGGGTACAGAGGAACACTGAAGCTTTCTTT
CDR3 protein: CASSLGVQRNTEAFF

V gene: TRBV7-9
D gene: -
clone size: few
J gene: TRBJ1-1
CDR3 DNA: TGTGCCAGCAGCTTTACCCACAGGAGGGCAGGAGGAGACACTGAAGCTTTCTTT
CDR3 protein: CASSFTHRRAGGDTEAFF

V gene: TRBV4-2
D gene: -
clone size: -
J gene: TRBJ1-1
CDR3 DNA: TGTGCCAGCAGCCAAGATCTGCAGGGCGAAGCTTTCTTT
CDR3 protein: CASSQDLQGEAFF

V gene: TRBV13
D gene: -
clone size: few
J gene: TRBJ1-2
CDR3 DNA: TGTGCCAGCAGCTTAGGCGGGGGAGGCTATGGCTACACCTTC
CDR3 protein: CASSLGGGGYGYTF

V gene: TRBV5-6
D gene: -
clone size: -
J gene: TRBJ1-3
CDR3 DNA: TGTGCCAGCAGCGGGAGAGAGGACCTCCTTACGCGAGGCACCATATATTTT
CDR3 protein: CASSGREDLLTRGTIYF

V gene: TRBV7-2
D gene: -
clone size: -
J gene: TRBJ1-5
CDR3 DNA: TGTGCCAGCAGCTACAGGGAAACGGGACAGCCCCAGCATTTT
CDR3 protein: CASSYRETGQPQHF

V gene: TRBV5-1
D gene: TRBD2
clone size: -
J gene: TRBJ2-7
CDR3 DNA: TGCGCCAGCAGCCCCAGCGGGAGCTCCTACGAGCAGTACTTC
CDR3 protein: CASSPSGSSYEQYF

V gene: TRBV28
D gene: TRBD1
clone size: few
J gene: TRBJ2-7
CDR3 DNA: TGTGCGTCAGACAGGGGGATAGGCGAGCAGTACTTC
CDR3 protein: CASDRGIGEQYF

V gene: TRBV11-3
D gene: TRBD1
clone size: -
J gene: TRBJ2-6
CDR3 DNA: TGTGCCAGCAGCTCAGGGACAGCCGGGGCCAACGTCCTGACTTTC
CDR3 protein: CASSSGTAGANVLTF

V gene: TRBV6-5
D gene: -
clone size: -
J gene: TRBJ2-2
CDR3 DNA: TGTGCCAGCAGCCCCACATTCACCGGGGAGCTGTTTTTT
CDR3 protein: CASSPTFTGELFF

V gene: TRBV7-6
D gene: -
clone size: -
J gene: TRBJ2-1
CDR3 DNA: TGTGCCAGCAGCTTAGCGGCCGGGAGAAGCTATGAGCAGTTCTTC
CDR3 protein: CASSLAAGRSYEQFF

V gene: TRBV4-3
D gene: TRBD1
clone size: -
J gene: TRBJ1-6
CDR3 DNA: TGCGCCAGCAGCCTCAGGGGGATTGATTCACCCCTCCACTTT
CDR3 protein: CASSLRGIDSPLHF

V gene: TRBV25-1
D gene: TRBD1
clone size: -
J gene: TRBJ1-1
CDR3 DNA: TGTGCCAGCAGTCAGGGGGGCCCTGAAGCTTTCTTT
CDR3 protein: CASSQGGPEAFF

V gene: TRBV27
D gene: -
clone size: -
J gene: TRBJ2-3
CDR3 DNA: TGTGCCAGCAGTTTATGGGGCAGGTTTAAGCACACAGATACGCAGTATTTT
CDR3 protein: CASSLWGRFKHTDTQYF

V gene: TRBV27
D gene: -
clone size: -
J gene: TRBJ1-5
CDR3 DNA: TGTGCCAGCAGTCAGGGGTCTCAGCCCCAGCATTTT
CDR3 protein: CASSQGSQPQHF

V gene: TRBV6-5
D gene: -
clone size: -
J gene: TRBJ2-2
CDR3 DNA: TGTGCCAGCAGTTACTCTACTTACACCGGGGAGCTGTTTTTT
CDR3 protein: CASSYSTYTGELFF

V gene: TRBV7-2
D gene: -
clone size: once
J gene: TRBJ2-5
CDR3 DNA: TGTGCCAGCAGCTTAGGGCAGGGCGGTTGGGAGACCCAGTACTTC
CDR3 protein: CASSLGQGGWETQYF